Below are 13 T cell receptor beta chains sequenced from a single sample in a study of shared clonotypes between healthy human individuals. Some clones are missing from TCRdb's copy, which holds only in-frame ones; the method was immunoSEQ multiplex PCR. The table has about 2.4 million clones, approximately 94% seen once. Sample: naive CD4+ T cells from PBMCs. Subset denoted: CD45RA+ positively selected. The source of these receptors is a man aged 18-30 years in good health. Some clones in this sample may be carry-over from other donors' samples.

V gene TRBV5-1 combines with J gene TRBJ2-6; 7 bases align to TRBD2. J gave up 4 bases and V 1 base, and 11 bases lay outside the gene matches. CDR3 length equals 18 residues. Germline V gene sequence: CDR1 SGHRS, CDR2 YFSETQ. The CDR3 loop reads CASSLHQGGSLGANVLTF. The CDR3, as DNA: TGCGCCAGCAGCTTGCATCAGGGAGGGTCCTTGGGGGCCAACGTCCTGACTTTC.

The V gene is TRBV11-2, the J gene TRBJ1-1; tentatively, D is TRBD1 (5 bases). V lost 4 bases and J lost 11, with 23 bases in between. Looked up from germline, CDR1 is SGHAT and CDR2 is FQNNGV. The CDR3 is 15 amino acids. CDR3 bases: TGTGCCAGCAGCTCCACCCCCCGGGACCCCCGACGGGCTTTCTTT. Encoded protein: CASSSTPRDPRRAFF. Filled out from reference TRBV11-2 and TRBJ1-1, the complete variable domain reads EAGVAQSPRYKIIEKRQSVAFWCNPISGHATLYWYQQILGQGPKLLIQFQNNGVVDDSQLPKDRFSAERLKGVDSTLKIQPAKLEDSAVYLCASSSTPRDPRRAFFGQGTRLTVV.

The CDR3 sequence is CASSLLPGGTGELFF. The CDR3 coding sequence is TGTGCCAGCTCACTCCTCCCCGGGGGCACCGGGGAGCTGTTTTTT. The chain carries TRBV18 and TRBJ2-2, with D possibly being TRBD2 (6 bases). This CDR3 has 15 amino acids. Germline-derived CDR1 and CDR2 are KGHSH and LQKENI. V shed 4 bases and J shed 4 bases, with 13 bases lying between them.

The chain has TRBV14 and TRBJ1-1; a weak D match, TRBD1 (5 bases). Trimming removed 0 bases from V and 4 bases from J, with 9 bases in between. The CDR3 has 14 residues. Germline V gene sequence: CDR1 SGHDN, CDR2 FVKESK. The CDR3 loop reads CASSQDGGGTEAFF. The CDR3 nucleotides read TGTGCCAGCAGCCAAGATGGGGGGGGCACTGAAGCTTTCTTT.

In DNA form, the CDR3 reads TGTGCCTGGACCCCGCCCCGGCTAGCCAAAAACATTCAGTACTTC. Its translation: CAWTPPRLAKNIQYF. The gene calls are TRBV30 and TRBJ2-4, with no clear D. Trimming cost V 4 bases and J 0 bases, with 13 bases left between them. The germline CDR1 and CDR2 sequences are GTSNPN and SVGIG (reference sequence). The CDR3 runs 15 residues. The full variable domain, with the rest looked up from reference TRBV30 and TRBJ2-4, is SQTIHQWPATLVQPVGSPLSLECTVEGTSNPNLYWYRQAAGRGLQLLFYSVGIGQISSEVPQNLSASRPQDRQFILSSKKLLLSDSGFYLCAWTPPRLAKNIQYFGAGTRLSVL.

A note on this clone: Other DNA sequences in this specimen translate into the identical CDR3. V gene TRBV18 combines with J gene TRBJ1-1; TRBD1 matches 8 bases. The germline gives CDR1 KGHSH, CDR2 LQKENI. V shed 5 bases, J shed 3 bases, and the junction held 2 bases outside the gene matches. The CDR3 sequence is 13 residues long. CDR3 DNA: TGTGCCAGCTCAGGACAGGGTGACACTGAAGCTTTCTTT. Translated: CASSGQGDTEAFF.

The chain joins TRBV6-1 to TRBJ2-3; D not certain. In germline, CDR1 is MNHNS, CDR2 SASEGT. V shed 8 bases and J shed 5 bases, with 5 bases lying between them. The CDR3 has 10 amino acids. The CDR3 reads CASLRDTQYF. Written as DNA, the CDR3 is TGTGCCAGCTTGAGAGATACGCAGTATTTT.

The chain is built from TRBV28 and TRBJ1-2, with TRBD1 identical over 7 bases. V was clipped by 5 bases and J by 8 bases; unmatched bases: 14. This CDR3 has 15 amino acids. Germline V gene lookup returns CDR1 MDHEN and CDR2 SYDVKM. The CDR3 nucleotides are TGTGCCAGCAGTACCTTCACAGGGGCGGACGGAGGCTACACCTTC. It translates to CASSTFTGADGGYTF.

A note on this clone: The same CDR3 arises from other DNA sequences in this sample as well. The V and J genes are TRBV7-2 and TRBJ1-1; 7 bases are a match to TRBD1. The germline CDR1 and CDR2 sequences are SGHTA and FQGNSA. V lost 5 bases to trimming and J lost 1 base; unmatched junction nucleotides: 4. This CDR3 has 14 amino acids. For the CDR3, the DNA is TGTGCCAGCAGCCCCCGGACAGGGAACACTGAAGCTTTCTTT. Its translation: CASSPRTGNTEAFF.

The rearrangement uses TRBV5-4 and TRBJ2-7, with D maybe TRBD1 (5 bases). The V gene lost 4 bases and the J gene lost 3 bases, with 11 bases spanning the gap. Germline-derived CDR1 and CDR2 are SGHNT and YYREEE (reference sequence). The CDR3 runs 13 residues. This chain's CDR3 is CASSTDNRYEQYF. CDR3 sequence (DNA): TGTGCCAGCAGCACGGACAATCGCTACGAGCAGTACTTC.

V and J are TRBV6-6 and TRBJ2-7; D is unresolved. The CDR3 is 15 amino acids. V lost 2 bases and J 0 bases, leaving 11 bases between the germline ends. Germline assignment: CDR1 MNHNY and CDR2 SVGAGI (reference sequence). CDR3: CASSYRGRHSYEQYF. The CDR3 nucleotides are TGTGCCAGCAGTTACAGAGGACGGCACTCCTACGAGCAGTACTTC.

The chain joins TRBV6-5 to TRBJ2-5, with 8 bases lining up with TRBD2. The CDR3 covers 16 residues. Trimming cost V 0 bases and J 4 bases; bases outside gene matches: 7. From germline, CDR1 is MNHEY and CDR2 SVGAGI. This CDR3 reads CASSYSMIAGRETQYF. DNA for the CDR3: TGTGCCAGCAGTTACTCGATGATAGCGGGAAGAGAGACCCAGTACTTC.

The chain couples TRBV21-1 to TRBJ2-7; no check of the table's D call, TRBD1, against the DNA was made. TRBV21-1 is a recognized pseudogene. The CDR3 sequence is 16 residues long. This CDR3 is CASSRARTGEEYEQYF. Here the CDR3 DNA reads TGTGCCAGCAGCCGAGCCAGGACAGGGGAAGAATACGAGCAGTACTTC.